The clone carrying this T cell receptor beta chain was observed once. What it recognizes is unknown. The data belong to a study of cytomegalovirus exposure and HLA in healthy donors. Study-wide findings and caveats: Reports credit the classifier with highly specific, highly sensitive diagnosis of cytomegalovirus status. Subsequent analysis found a tendency for first-cohort TCR clusters to co-occur within the 110 or so validation repertoires. The investigators catalogued 150 or so TCR beta chains as cytomegalovirus-associated.

The donors were members of the roughly 120-subject validation cohort (separate from the roughly 670-subject first cohort). The assay was immunoSEQ multiplex PCR, and TCRdb's table has in-frame clones only and misses some. The sample carries 120,000 or so clones, approximately 90% recorded once. V was clipped by 4 bases and J by 0 bases, with 7 bases between them. The length of the CDR3 is 15 residues. Germline lookup yields CDR1 ENHRY and CDR2 SYGVKD. V is TRBV10-3 and J is TRBJ2-6; no reliable D call. The sequence was obtained from a young woman in good health and CMV-seronegative. Sequencing input: PBMCs. The CDR3 is CAISVEHSGANVLTF. The CDR3 bases are TGTGCCATCAGTGTTGAACACTCTGGGGCCAACGTCCTGACTTTC.